This T cell receptor (beta chain) is drawn from a study of T-cell memory formation after mild COVID-19. A note on this clonotype: Antigen specificity is unknown.

Whole-study findings and limits: Memory cells collected pre-infection included some clones that later responded, suggesting cross-reactive memory joined.

A single record per CDR3 protein comes from TCRdb applying MiXCR to the 5' RACE reads. The data show about 190,000 distinct CDR3 sequences, over 20% seen once. Sequenced input: PBMCs or a T cell subset sorted from them (not recorded which). This TCR derives from an adult woman who had mild COVID-19 (a few samples of this study predate the infection). Cell type and time point are not known.

The DNA of the CDR3 is TGCAGTGGCCCCGCCCCGGGCTGGAATGAGCAGTTCTTC. Protein product: CSGPAPGWNEQFF. This chain joins TRBV20-1 and TRBJ2-1; D ambiguous. CDR3 length equals 13 residues. CDR1 is DFQATT and CDR2 is SNEGSKA in the germline V gene (reference sequence). V was trimmed by 7 bases and J by 7 bases, leaving 17 bases between them.